Below are 3 T cell receptor beta chains sequenced from a single sample in a study of OX40 agonist ivuxolimab in advanced cancers. Generated by immunoSEQ multiplex PCR, the TCRdb table keeps only in-frame clones and is missing some. The sample shows fewer than 85,000 clones, about 88% of them seen only once. The starting material was CD4+ or CD8+ T cells sorted from blood, obtained in a trial of the OX40 agonist ivuxolimab. Receptors were obtained from an adult with an advanced solid tumor such as melanoma, head and neck, liver or kidney cancer.

This clone is deemed medium-sized (0.01 to 0.1%). V and J are TRBV19 and TRBJ1-5; the D gene is possibly TRBD1 (5 bases). V gave up 3 bases and J gave up 0 bases, with 18 bases separating them. Germline V lookup: CDR1 LNHDA, CDR2 SQIVND (reference sequence). The CDR3 sequence is 18 residues long. The CDR3 reads CASSILVSGPYSNQPQHF. Written as DNA, the CDR3 is TGTGCCAGTAGTATCCTAGTTTCGGGGCCCTATAGCAATCAGCCCCAGCATTTT.

The chain combines TRBV7-2 with TRBJ2-5, with D maybe TRBD2 (5 bases). TRBJ2-7 explains the end of the DNA better; the J call may be wrong. The CDR3 runs 12 residues. From germline, CDR1 is SGHTA and CDR2 FQGNSA. In nucleotides, the CDR3 is TGTGCCAGCAGCTTTATTACTAGCGAGCAGTACTTC. It encodes CASSFITSEQYF.

J is TRBJ1-1 and V is TRBV12-5; 8 bases map to TRBD1. The CDR3 totals 17 residues. The J segment lost 7 bases and the V segment lost 1 base, leaving 14 bases of the junction unmatched. Per the germline V gene, CDR1 is LGHNT and CDR2 is FRNRAP. DNA for the CDR3: TGTGCTAGTGGTTTGGCCCCTTTTTCCGGGACAGGCAATGAAGCTTTCTTT. This encodes CASGLAPFSGTGNEAFF.